The rows below give T cell receptor beta chains drawn from one sample of a study of shared clonotypes between healthy human individuals. The method was immunoSEQ multiplex PCR; TCRdb's version includes in-frame clones alone and lacks a portion of them. The sample includes about 470,000 clones, roughly 77% seen only once; the top ten take around 14%. Sequencing used PBMCs. The receptors derive from a woman in her thirties or forties in good health. Some clones in this sample may be carry-over from other donors' samples. Both conserved end residues are part of each CDR3. Fields, in order: J gene, D gene, clone size, V gene, CDR3 protein, CDR3 DNA. D genes are given only for firm matches. The size field is filled for only some rows; it gives once, few, many or a size class.

TRBJ2-7	.	.	TRBV18	CASSLDSTYEQYF	TGTGCCAGCTCACTGGACAGTACCTACGAGCAGTACTTC
TRBJ1-2	.	.	TRBV25-1	CASSEYTGGAGGYTF	TGTGCCAGCAGTGAATATACCGGGGGCGCAGGAGGCTACACCTTC
TRBJ2-3	TRBD2	.	TRBV5-1	CASRAGGWSTDTQYF	TGCGCCAGCCGCGCGGGAGGGTGGAGCACAGATACGCAGTATTTT
TRBJ2-1	.	once	TRBV18	CASSPVTGENEQFF	TGTGCCAGCTCACCGGTAACGGGGGAGAATGAGCAGTTCTTC
TRBJ2-5	.	.	TRBV5-1	CASSLQDGETQYF	TGCGCCAGCAGCTTGCAGGACGGGGAGACCCAGTACTTC
TRBJ1-1	.	few	TRBV29-1	CSVEGTGYTEAFF	TGCAGCGTTGAAGGTACAGGATACACTGAAGCTTTCTTT
TRBJ1-1	.	.	TRBV5-1	CASSFSGDTEAFF	TGCGCCAGCAGCTTTTCAGGGGACACTGAAGCTTTCTTT
TRBJ2-1	TRBD2	.	TRBV19	CASTGTSGSSYNEQFF	TGTGCCAGTACCGGGACTAGCGGGAGCTCCTACAATGAGCAGTTCTTC
TRBJ2-3	TRBD2	once	TRBV5-1	CASSLGLAHSSTDTQYF	TGCGCCAGCAGCTTGGGACTAGCCCATTCTAGCACAGATACGCAGTATTTT
TRBJ2-5	TRBD2	.	TRBV9	CASSVSGTSGSGETQYF	TGTGCCAGCAGCGTCTCCGGGACTAGCGGGAGCGGGGAGACCCAGTACTTC
TRBJ2-7	TRBD1	.	TRBV5-6	CASSKDRGGYEQYF	TGTGCCAGCAGCAAGGACAGGGGGGGCTACGAGCAGTACTTC
TRBJ1-2	.	.	TRBV28	CASSEGQTNYGYTF	TGTGCCAGCAGTGAGGGGCAGACCAACTATGGCTACACCTTC
TRBJ2-3	TRBD2	.	TRBV7-3	CASSSSGSTDTQYF	TGTGCCAGCAGCTCTAGCGGGAGCACAGATACGCAGTATTTT
TRBJ2-2	.	.	TRBV29-1	CSVAPSGAGELFF	TGCAGCGTCGCCCCGTCCGGCGCCGGGGAGCTGTTTTTT
TRBJ2-5	.	.	TRBV9	CASTKGRETQYF	TGTGCCAGCACGAAGGGGCGCGAGACCCAGTACTTC
TRBJ2-7	.	.	TRBV18	CASSSGQETYEQYF	TGTGCCAGCTCATCAGGACAAGAGACGTACGAGCAGTACTTC
TRBJ1-5	TRBD1	few	TRBV7-2	CASSLADRPGEPQHF	TGTGCCAGCAGCTTAGCGGACAGGCCCGGTGAGCCCCAGCATTTT
TRBJ1-5	.	.	TRBV19	CASSREEGYQPQHF	TGTGCCAGTAGTAGAGAAGAGGGGTATCAGCCCCAGCATTTT
TRBJ1-4	.	.	TRBV28	CASGPTGREKLFF	TGTGCCAGCGGGCCCACGGGTCGTGAAAAACTGTTTTTT
TRBJ2-5	.	.	TRBV29-1	CSAAGLRGLQETQYF	TGCAGCGCGGCAGGACTAAGGGGGTTACAAGAGACCCAGTACTTC
TRBJ2-5	.	.	TRBV7-2	CASSLGRQQETQYF	TGTGCCAGCAGCTTAGGTCGACAGCAAGAGACCCAGTACTTC
TRBJ1-1	.	.	TRBV28	CASSLWIHAANTEAFF	TGTGCCAGCAGTTTATGGATACACGCGGCGAACACTGAAGCTTTCTTT
TRBJ1-2	.	.	TRBV21-1	CASTSNQEGRNGYTF	TGTGCCAGCACCTCAAATCAGGAGGGGAGGAATGGCTACACCTTC
TRBJ2-2	TRBD2	few	TRBV6-1	CASSGGLAGGTGELFF	TGTGCCAGCAGTGGGGGACTAGCGGGAGGCACCGGGGAGCTGTTTTTT
TRBJ2-1	.	.	TRBV7-3	CASSKGAPPNEQFF	TGTGCCAGCAGCAAGGGTGCCCCCCCCAATGAGCAGTTCTTC
TRBJ2-1	TRBD2	.	TRBV4-3	CASSQVGTSGRDNEQFF	TGCGCCAGCAGCCAAGTAGGGACTAGCGGGAGAGACAATGAGCAGTTCTTC
TRBJ2-1	TRBD2	.	TRBV28	CASTRPGLAGVVEQFF	TGTGCCAGCACCAGGCCGGGACTAGCGGGAGTGGTCGAGCAGTTCTTC
TRBJ2-7	.	.	TRBV28	CASSLSLGVREQYF	TGTGCCAGCAGTTTATCTCTCGGGGTGCGCGAGCAGTACTTC
TRBJ2-3	.	.	TRBV29-1	CSVGGAGHTGTQYF	TGCAGCGTTGGAGGCGCTGGTCACACGGGTACGCAGTATTTT
TRBJ1-4	TRBD1	few	TRBV7-9	CASSSDRDFEKLFF	TGTGCCAGCAGTTCGGACAGGGACTTTGAAAAACTGTTTTTT
TRBJ2-7	TRBD2	.	TRBV5-1	CASSLAGTSSYYEQYF	TGCGCCAGCAGCTTGGCCGGGACTAGCAGCTACTACGAGCAGTACTTC
TRBJ2-7	.	.	TRBV10-2	CASPDSDSSYEQYF	TGCGCCAGCCCCGATAGCGACAGCTCCTACGAGCAGTACTTC
TRBJ1-3	TRBD1	many	TRBV7-9	CASSRDSSGNTIYF	TGTGCCAGCAGCCGGGACAGTTCTGGAAACACCATATATTTT
TRBJ1-5	TRBD1	.	TRBV2	CASGTGGSNQPQHF	TGTGCCAGCGGAACAGGGGGTAGCAATCAGCCCCAGCATTTT
TRBJ2-7	.	once	TRBV11-2	CASSLEAGSSYEQYF	TGTGCCAGCAGCTTAGAGGCAGGGTCCTCCTACGAGCAGTACTTC
TRBJ1-5	.	.	TRBV30	CAWGDPGQPQHF	TGTGCCTGGGGAGACCCCGGTCAGCCCCAGCATTTT
TRBJ2-3	.	.	TRBV18	CASSPGVFASTDTQYF	TGTGCCAGCTCACCCGGGGTCTTCGCTAGCACAGATACGCAGTATTTT
TRBJ2-6	TRBD2	.	TRBV5-1	CASQPGLAGVVDGANVLTF	TGCGCCAGCCAACCCGGACTAGCGGGAGTAGTAGATGGGGCCAACGTCCTGACTTTC